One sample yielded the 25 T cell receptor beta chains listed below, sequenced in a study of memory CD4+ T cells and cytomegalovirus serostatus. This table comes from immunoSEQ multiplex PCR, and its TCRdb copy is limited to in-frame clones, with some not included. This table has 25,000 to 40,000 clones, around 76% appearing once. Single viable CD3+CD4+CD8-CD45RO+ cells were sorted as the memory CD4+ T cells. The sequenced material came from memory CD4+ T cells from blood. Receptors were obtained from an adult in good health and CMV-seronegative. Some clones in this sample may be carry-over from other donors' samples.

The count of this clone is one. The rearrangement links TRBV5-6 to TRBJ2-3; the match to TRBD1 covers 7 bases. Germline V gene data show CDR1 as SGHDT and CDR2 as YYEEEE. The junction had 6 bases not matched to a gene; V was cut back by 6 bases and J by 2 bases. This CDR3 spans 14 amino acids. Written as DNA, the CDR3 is TGTGCCAGCACCTCGGGACAGCCCACAGATACGCAGTATTTT. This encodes CASTSGQPTDTQYF.

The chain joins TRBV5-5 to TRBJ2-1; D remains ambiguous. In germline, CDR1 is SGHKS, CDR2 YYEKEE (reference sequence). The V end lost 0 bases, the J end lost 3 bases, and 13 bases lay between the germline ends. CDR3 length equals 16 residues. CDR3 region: CASSLAPEAHYNEQFF. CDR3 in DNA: TGTGCCAGCAGCTTGGCCCCCGAGGCCCACTACAATGAGCAGTTCTTC.

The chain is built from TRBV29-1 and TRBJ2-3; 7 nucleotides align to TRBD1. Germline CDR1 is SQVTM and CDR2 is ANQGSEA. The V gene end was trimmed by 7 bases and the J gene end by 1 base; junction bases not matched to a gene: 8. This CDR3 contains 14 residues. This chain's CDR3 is CSALGDRGTDTQYF. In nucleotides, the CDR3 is TGCAGCGCTCTAGGGGACAGAGGCACAGATACGCAGTATTTT.

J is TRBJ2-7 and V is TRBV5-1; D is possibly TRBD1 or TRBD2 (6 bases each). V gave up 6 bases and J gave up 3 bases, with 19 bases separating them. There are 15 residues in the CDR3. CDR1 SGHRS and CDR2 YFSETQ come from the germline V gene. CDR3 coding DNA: TGCGCCAGCAACTTAGGGGGGTTAGGAGTCTACGAGCAGTACTTC. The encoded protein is CASNLGGLGVYEQYF.

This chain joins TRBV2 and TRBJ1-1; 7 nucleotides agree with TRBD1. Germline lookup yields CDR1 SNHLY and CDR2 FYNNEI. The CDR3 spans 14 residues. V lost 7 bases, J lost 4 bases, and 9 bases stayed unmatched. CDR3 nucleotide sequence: TGTGCCAGCACTACAGGGGACGGTGCCACTGAAGCTTTCTTT. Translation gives CASTTGDGATEAFF.

The CDR3 DNA is TGCAGCGTTGACAGGAATAACAATGAGCAGTTCTTC. Translating it yields CSVDRNNNEQFF. V usage is TRBV29-1 and J usage is TRBJ2-1; D remains unclear. Germline V gives CDR1 SQVTM, CDR2 ANQGSEA. V shed 3 bases and J shed 5 bases, with 8 bases lying between them. The CDR3 contains 12 residues.

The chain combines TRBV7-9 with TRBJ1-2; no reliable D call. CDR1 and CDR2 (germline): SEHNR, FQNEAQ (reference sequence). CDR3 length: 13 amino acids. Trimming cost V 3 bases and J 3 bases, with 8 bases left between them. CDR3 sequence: CASSFSRDYGYTF. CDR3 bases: TGTGCCAGCAGCTTTTCAAGGGACTATGGCTACACCTTC.

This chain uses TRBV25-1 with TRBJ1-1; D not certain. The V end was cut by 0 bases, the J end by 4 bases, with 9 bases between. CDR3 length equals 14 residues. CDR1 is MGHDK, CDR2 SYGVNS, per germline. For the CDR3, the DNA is TGTGCCAGCAGTGAATATAAGGAGGGCACTGAAGCTTTCTTT. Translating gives CASSEYKEGTEAFF.

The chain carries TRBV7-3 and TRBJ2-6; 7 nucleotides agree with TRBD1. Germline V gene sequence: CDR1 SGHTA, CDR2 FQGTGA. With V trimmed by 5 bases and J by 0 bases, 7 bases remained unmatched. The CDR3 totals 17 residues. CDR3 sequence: CASSRQGENSGANVLTF. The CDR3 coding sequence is TGTGCCAGCAGCCGACAGGGAGAAAACTCTGGGGCCAACGTCCTGACTTTC.

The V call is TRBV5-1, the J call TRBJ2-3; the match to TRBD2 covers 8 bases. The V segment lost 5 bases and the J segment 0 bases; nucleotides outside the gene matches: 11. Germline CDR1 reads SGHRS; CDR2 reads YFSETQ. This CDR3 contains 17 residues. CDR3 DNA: TGCGCCAGCAGTCCGGGGGGGGGCGCCTATAGCACAGATACGCAGTATTTT. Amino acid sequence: CASSPGGGAYSTDTQYF.

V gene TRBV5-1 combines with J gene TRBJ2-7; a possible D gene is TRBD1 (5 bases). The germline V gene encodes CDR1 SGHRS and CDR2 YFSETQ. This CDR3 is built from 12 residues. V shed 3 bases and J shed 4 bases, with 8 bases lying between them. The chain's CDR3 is CASSSGIYEQYF. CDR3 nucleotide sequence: TGCGCCAGCAGCTCAGGGATATACGAGCAGTACTTC.

CDR3: CASTLLGGGSTDTQYF. The CDR3 DNA sequence: TGCGCCAGCACCTTACTTGGGGGGGGTAGCACAGATACGCAGTATTTT. The V call is TRBV5-1, the J call TRBJ2-3, with 7 positions matching TRBD2. Germline CDR1 SGHRS, CDR2 YFSETQ. Losses at the gene ends were 6 bases for V and 0 bases for J; bases not matched to a gene: 10. The CDR3 covers 16 residues.

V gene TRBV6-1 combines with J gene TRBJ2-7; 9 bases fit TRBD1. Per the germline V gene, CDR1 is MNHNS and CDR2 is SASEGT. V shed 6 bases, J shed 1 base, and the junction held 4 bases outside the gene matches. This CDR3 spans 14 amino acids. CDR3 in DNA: TGTGCCAGCAGGCCGGGACAGGGATCCTACGAGCAGTACTTC. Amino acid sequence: CASRPGQGSYEQYF.

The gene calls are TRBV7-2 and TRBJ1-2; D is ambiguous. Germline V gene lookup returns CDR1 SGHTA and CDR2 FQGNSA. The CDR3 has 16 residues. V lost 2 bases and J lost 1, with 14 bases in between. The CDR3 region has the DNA TGTGCCAGCAGCTTAATGGCTGTTCGGGTTAACTATGGCTACACCTTC. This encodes CASSLMAVRVNYGYTF.

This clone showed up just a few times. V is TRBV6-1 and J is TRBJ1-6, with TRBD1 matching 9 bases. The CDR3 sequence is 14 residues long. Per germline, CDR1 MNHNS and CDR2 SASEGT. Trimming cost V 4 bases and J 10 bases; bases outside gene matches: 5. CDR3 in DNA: TGTGCCAGCAGTGGGGACAGGGACCTATCACCCCTCCACTTT. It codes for CASSGDRDLSPLHF.

Written as DNA, the CDR3 is TGTGCCAGCAGTTTATATGTGACCCCGCTTGACCCAACCGGGGAGCTGTTTTTT. Its protein is CASSLYVTPLDPTGELFF. The chain couples TRBV27 to TRBJ2-2; D not resolved. The CDR3 is 18 residues long. From germline, CDR1 is MNHEY and CDR2 SMNVEV (reference sequence). V was trimmed by 1 base and J by 5 bases, leaving 20 bases between them.

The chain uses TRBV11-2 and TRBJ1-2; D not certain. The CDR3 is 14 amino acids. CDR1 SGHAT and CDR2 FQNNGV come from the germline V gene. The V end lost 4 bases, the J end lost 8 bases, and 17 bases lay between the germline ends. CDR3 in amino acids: CASSSDPTYSGYTF. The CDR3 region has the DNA TGTGCCAGCAGCTCCGACCCTACCTATTCCGGCTACACCTTC.

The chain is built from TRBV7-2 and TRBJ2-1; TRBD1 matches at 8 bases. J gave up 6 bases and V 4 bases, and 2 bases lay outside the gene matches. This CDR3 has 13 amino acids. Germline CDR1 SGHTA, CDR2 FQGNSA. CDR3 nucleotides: TGTGCCAGCAGCTATGGGACAGGCAATGAGCAGTTCTTC. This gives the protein CASSYGTGNEQFF.

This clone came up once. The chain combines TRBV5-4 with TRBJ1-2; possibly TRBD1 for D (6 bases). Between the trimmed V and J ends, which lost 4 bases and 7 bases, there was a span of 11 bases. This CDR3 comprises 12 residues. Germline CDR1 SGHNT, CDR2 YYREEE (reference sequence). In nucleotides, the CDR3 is TGTGCCAGCAGCGCCGGACAGTTTGGCTACACCTTC. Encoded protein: CASSAGQFGYTF.

The CDR3 spells CASRRQRSYEQYF. In DNA, the CDR3 is TGTGCCAGCAGGCGACAGCGATCCTACGAGCAGTACTTC. V gene TRBV2 combines with J gene TRBJ2-7; TRBD1 might be the D (5 bases). The CDR3 extends over 13 amino acids. V lost 6 bases, J lost 1 base, and 10 bases lay in between. Germline V gene data show CDR1 as SNHLY and CDR2 as FYNNEI.

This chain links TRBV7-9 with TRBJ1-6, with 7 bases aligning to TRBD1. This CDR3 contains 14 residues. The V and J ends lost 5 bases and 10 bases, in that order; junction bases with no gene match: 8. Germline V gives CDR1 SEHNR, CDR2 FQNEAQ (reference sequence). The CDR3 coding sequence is TGTGCCAGCAGCGCCACAGGGGAGAGGTCACCCCTCCACTTT. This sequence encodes CASSATGERSPLHF.

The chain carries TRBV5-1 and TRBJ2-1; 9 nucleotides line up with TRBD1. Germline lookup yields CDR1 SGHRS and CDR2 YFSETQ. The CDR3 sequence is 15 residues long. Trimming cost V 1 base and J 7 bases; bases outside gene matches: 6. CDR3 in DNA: TGCGCCAGCAGCTTGCAGGGACAGGGCATAAATGAGCAGTTCTTC. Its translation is CASSLQGQGINEQFF.

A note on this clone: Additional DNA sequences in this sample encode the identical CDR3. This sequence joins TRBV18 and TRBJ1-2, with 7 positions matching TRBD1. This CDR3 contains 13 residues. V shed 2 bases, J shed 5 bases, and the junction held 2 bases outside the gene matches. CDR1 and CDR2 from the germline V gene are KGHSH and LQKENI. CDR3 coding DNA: TGTGCCAGCTCACCAACAGGGGAGTATGGCTACACCTTC. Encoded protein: CASSPTGEYGYTF.

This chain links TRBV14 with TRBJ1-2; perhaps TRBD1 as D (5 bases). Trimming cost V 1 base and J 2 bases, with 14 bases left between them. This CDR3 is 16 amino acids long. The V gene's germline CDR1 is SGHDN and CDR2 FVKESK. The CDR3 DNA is TGTGCCAGCAGCCAAGCAGGGTACCGCGCGAACTATGGCTACACCTTC. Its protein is CASSQAGYRANYGYTF.

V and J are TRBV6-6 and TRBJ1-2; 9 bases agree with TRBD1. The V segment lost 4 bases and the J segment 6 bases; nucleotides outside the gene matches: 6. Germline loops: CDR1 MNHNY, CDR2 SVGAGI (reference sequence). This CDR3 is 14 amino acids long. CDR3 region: CASSSWTGVNGYTF. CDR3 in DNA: TGTGCCAGCAGTTCCTGGACAGGGGTGAATGGCTACACCTTC.